The entry that follows covers one TCR beta chain sequence. These data originate in a study of blood T cell repertoires in COVID-19. Generated by immunoSEQ multiplex PCR, the TCRdb table keeps only in-frame clones and is missing some. The sample holds around 250,000 clones, 85% seen once. Germline V lookup: CDR1 MDHEN, CDR2 SYDVKM. Trimming shortened V by 5 bases and J by 0 bases, and 11 bases separated the two germline ends. This CDR3 is 15 amino acids long. Exposed study participants had met a COVID-19 case within 2 weeks before entry. The sample consisted of PBMCs or T cells enriched from blood (not recorded which). The chain carries TRBV28 and TRBJ1-5, with TRBD1 as a possible D gene (5 bases). The source is a woman in her fifties or sixties who had been exposed to COVID-19. In DNA form, the CDR3 reads TGTGCCAGCAGTCTCCGACAGTTTAGCAATCAGCCCCAGCATTTT. Its translation is CASSLRQFSNQPQHF. Drawing the rest from reference TRBV28 and TRBJ1-5, the complete variable domain is DVKVTQSSRYLVKRTGEKVFLECVQDMDHENMFWYRQDPGLGLRLIYFSYDVKMKEKGDIPEGYSVSREKKERFSLILESASTNQTSMYLCASSLRQFSNQPQHFGDGTRLSIL.